The clone carrying this TCR beta chain was seen more than once but under ten times. What was amplified from RNA transcripts were TCR beta CDR3 regions. First-round RT-PCR targeting the TCR CDR3 was performed with the HTBI primer set. Each CDR3 protein is one row after TCRdb ran MiXCR on the multiplex PCR reads. The sample holds 600,000 or so distinct CDR3 sequences, approximately 15% seen once. The sample is drawn from a study of T cells in Graves' hyperthyroidism and ophthalmopathy. Across the whole study: Once the initial diagnosis was made, peripheral blood was obtained before any treatment.

Fresh peripheral blood, around 11 ml of it, supplied the PBMCs. V shed 5 bases and J 8 bases; nucleotides not matched to a gene: 5. Germline V lookup: CDR1 SGHTA, CDR2 FQGTGA. This CDR3 is 13 amino acids long. The chain has TRBV7-3 and TRBJ2-2; 7 nucleotides line up with TRBD2. The sequence came from a woman aged 18-29 years with Graves' ophthalmopathy. Material: blood. The CDR3 sequence: CASSPGEGGELFF. In DNA, the CDR3 is TGTGCCAGCAGCCCGGGGGAGGGAGGGGAGCTGTTTTTT.